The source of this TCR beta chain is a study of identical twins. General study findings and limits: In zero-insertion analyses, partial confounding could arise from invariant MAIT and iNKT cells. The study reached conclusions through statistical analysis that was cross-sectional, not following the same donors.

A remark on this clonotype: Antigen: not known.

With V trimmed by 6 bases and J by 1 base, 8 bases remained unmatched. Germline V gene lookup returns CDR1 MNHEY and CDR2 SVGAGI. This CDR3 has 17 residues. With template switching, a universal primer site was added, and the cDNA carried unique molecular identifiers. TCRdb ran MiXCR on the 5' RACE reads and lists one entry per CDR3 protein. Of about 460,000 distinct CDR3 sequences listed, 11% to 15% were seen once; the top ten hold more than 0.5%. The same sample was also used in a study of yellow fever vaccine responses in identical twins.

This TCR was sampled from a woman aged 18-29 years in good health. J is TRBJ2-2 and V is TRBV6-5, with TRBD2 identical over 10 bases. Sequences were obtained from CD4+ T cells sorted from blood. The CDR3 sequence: CASRYAGLARNTGELFF. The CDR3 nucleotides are TGTGCCAGCAGATATGCGGGACTAGCGAGGAACACCGGGGAGCTGTTTTTT.